This passage covers 27 T cell receptor beta chains from one sample sequenced in a study of shared clonotypes between healthy human individuals. Profiled with immunoSEQ multiplex PCR; TCRdb holds only in-frame clones, not every one. The sample has more than 2 million clones, about 94% seen once. The sequenced sample was naive CD4+ T cells sorted from blood. Subset indicated: CD45RA+ positively selected. The receptor source for this set is a man younger than 30 in good health.

The V call is TRBV19, the J call TRBJ2-5; TRBD1 agrees at 7 bases. CDR3 length equals 15 residues. V trimming: 1 base; J trimming: 1 base; junction bases outside the gene matches: 3. Germline V lookup: CDR1 LNHDA, CDR2 SQIVND (reference sequence). The DNA of the CDR3 is TGTGCCAGTAGTATAGTAAGGGACAGCCAAGAGACCCAGTACTTC. Translating it yields CASSIVRDSQETQYF.

The chain has TRBV19 and TRBJ2-3; 9 positions agree with TRBD1. This CDR3 has 15 amino acids. J gave up 4 bases and V 7 bases, and 9 bases lay outside the gene matches. The germline V gene encodes CDR1 LNHDA and CDR2 SQIVND (reference sequence). CDR3 in DNA: TGTGCCAGTAAAACCCCGGGACAGGGCCCAGATACGCAGTATTTT. It is translated as CASKTPGQGPDTQYF.

The genes are TRBV6-7 and TRBJ2-7; D perhaps matches TRBD2 (5 bases). TRBV6-7 is classed as an ORF, of uncertain function. The CDR3 is made up of 16 amino acids. V lost 2 bases and J 0 bases, leaving 14 bases between the germline ends. CDR3 region: CASSYTPSHSSYEQYF. CDR3 DNA sequence: TGTGCCAGCAGTTACACTCCTAGCCATTCCTCCTACGAGCAGTACTTC.

V usage is TRBV10-1 and J usage is TRBJ2-1; tentative D call: TRBD1 (6 bases). The CDR3 has 15 amino acids. Trimming took 3 bases from V and 0 from J, leaving 9 bases between them. CDR1 and CDR2 (germline): WNHNN, SYGVQD (reference sequence). The CDR3 DNA is TGCGCCAGCAGTGACCAGGGGAACTCCTACAATGAGCAGTTCTTC. Amino acid sequence: CASSDQGNSYNEQFF.

About this clone: Its ends do not fully match the called genes, so a read error is possible. V and J are TRBV14 and TRBJ2-7, with 8 bases matching TRBD2. Germline CDR1 and CDR2: SGHDN and FVKESK. The CDR3 extends over 13 amino acids. CDR3 residues: CASSLIAGSTSQF. The CDR3 DNA reads TGTGCCAGCAGCCTAATAGCGGGGTCCACTTCACAATTC.

The chain combines TRBV19 with TRBJ2-5, with a tentative D call TRBD1 (5 bases). CDR1 LNHDA and CDR2 SQIVND come from the germline V gene (reference sequence). The CDR3 extends over 13 amino acids. Trimming took off 4 bases at V and 6 bases at J, with 12 bases between the two ends. CDR3 DNA: TGTGCCAGTAGTAAGGGGCCCAGCCAGACCCAGTACTTC. Protein sequence: CASSKGPSQTQYF.

Comment on this clone: A junction boundary mismatches the germline segment, possibly from a read error. The chain uses TRBV7-7 and TRBJ1-4, with D possibly matching TRBD1 (6 bases). Germline V gene lookup returns CDR1 SSHAT and CDR2 FNYEAQ (reference sequence). The CDR3 totals 18 residues. CDR3 coding DNA: TGTGCTAGCAGCTTAGGGTCTTTTTGGGGGGGGCGCCCTGAAAAACTGTTTTTT. It is translated as CASSLGSFWGGRPEKLFF. The full variable domain, rest sourced from reference TRBV7-7 and TRBJ1-4, is GAGVSQSPRYKVTKRGQDVTLRCDPISSHATLYWYQQALGQGPEFLTYFNYEAQPDKSGLPSDRFSAERPEGSISTLTIQRTEQRDSAMYRCASSLGSFWGGRPEKLFFGSGTQLSVL.

The sample holds a few counts of this clone. The chain joins TRBV30 to TRBJ1-6; D not certain. The CDR3 length is 11 residues. Trimming pared 0 bases from V and 14 bases from J, leaving 8 bases between. The V gene's germline CDR1 is GTSNPN and CDR2 SVGIG (reference sequence). For the CDR3, the DNA is TGTGCCTGGAGTGTATCCCCGACCCTCCACTTT. Translating gives CAWSVSPTLHF.

CDR3 sequence: CASSLSGSNTEAFF. Here the CDR3 DNA reads TGTGCCAGCAGCTTATCAGGGTCTAACACTGAAGCTTTCTTT. The chain links TRBV7-9 to TRBJ1-1; TRBD1 might be the D (5 bases). CDR1 SEHNR and CDR2 FQNEAQ come from the germline V gene (reference sequence). With 2 bases removed from V and 2 bases from J, the gap between germline ends came to 9 bases. The CDR3 runs to 14 residues. The whole variable domain, remainder taken from reference TRBV7-9 and TRBJ1-1, is DTGVSQNPRHKITKRGQNVTFRCDPISEHNRLYWYRQTLGQGPEFLTYFQNEAQLEKSRLLSDRFSAERPKGSFSTLEIQRTEQGDSAMYLCASSLSGSNTEAFFGQGTRLTVV.

Concerning this clone: Other nucleotide sequences from this sample produce the same CDR3. The V call is TRBV5-1, the J call TRBJ2-5; D is ambiguous. The CDR3 loop spans 12 amino acids. Germline CDR1 and CDR2: SGHRS and YFSETQ. Trimming removed 2 bases from V and 5 bases from J, with 7 bases in between. CDR3 in amino acids: CASSFPGETQYF. As DNA, the CDR3 is TGCGCCAGCAGCTTCCCTGGGGAGACCCAGTACTTC. The full variable domain, completed using reference TRBV5-1 and TRBJ2-5, is KAGVTQTPRYLIKTRGQQVTLSCSPISGHRSVSWYQQTPGQGLQFLFEYFSETQRNKGNFPGRFSGRQFSNSRSEMNVSTLELGDSALYLCASSFPGETQYFGPGTRLLVL.

This rearrangement joins TRBV7-2 to TRBJ2-3; tentative D call: TRBD1 (6 bases). Germline values: CDR1 SGHTA, CDR2 FQGNSA. Trimming cost V 5 bases and J 0 bases, with 18 bases left between them. There are 17 residues in the CDR3. CDR3 sequence: CASSGNWGRQSTDTQYF. The CDR3, as DNA: TGTGCCAGCAGCGGAAATTGGGGGCGGCAGAGCACAGATACGCAGTATTTT.

This chain links TRBV10-1 with TRBJ2-7, with D possibly matching TRBD2 (5 bases). The V gene lost 3 bases and the J gene lost 6 bases, with 12 bases spanning the gap. Germline CDR1 reads WNHNN; CDR2 reads SYGVQD (reference sequence). CDR3 size: 13 residues. The CDR3 loop is CASSERVEGEQYF. The CDR3 DNA sequence: TGCGCCAGCAGTGAAAGGGTAGAGGGCGAGCAGTACTTC.

This clone was picked up one time. This chain connects TRBV4-3 to TRBJ1-5; no reliable D call. The CDR3 runs to 14 residues. V lost 0 bases to trimming and J lost 7 bases, with 10 bases between them. The germline V gene encodes CDR1 LGHNA and CDR2 YSLEER. The DNA of the CDR3 is TGCGCCAGCAGCCAAGAATGGGGAGCGCAGCCCCAGCATTTT. The encoded protein is CASSQEWGAQPQHF.

The rearrangement joins TRBV30 to TRBJ1-2; perhaps TRBD1 as D (5 bases). The germline V gene has CDR1 GTSNPN and CDR2 SVGIG (reference sequence). Trimming shortened V by 3 bases and J by 5 bases, and 10 bases separated the two germline ends. CDR3 size: 12 residues. The CDR3 sequence is CAWSQGRYGYTF. CDR3 DNA: TGTGCCTGGAGCCAGGGAAGGTATGGCTACACCTTC.

A note on this clone: One end of the junction is discordant with germline, which a read error may explain. This CDR3 reads CASKGIGGPFAF. CDR3 DNA sequence: TGTGCCAGTAAGGGAATTGGGGGGCCTTTTGCCTTC. The chain couples TRBV19 to TRBJ1-2; weak D call: TRBD1 (6 bases). Germline CDR1 reads LNHDA; CDR2 reads SQIVND (reference sequence). The CDR3 contains 12 residues.

This clone was observed a single time. V gene TRBV30 combines with J gene TRBJ1-4; TRBD1 is a possible D gene (5 bases). Germline CDR1 GTSNPN, CDR2 SVGIG (reference sequence). The CDR3 runs 16 residues. With 3 bases removed from V and 0 bases from J, the gap between germline ends came to 14 bases. The CDR3 sequence is CAWSERQRATNEKLFF. As DNA, the CDR3 is TGTGCCTGGAGCGAGCGACAGCGTGCAACTAATGAAAAACTGTTTTTT. Full variable domain (rest looked up from reference TRBV30 and TRBJ1-4): SQTIHQWPATLVQPVGSPLSLECTVEGTSNPNLYWYRQAAGRGLQLLFYSVGIGQISSEVPQNLSASRPQDRQFILSSKKLLLSDSGFYLCAWSERQRATNEKLFFGSGTQLSVL.

The chain combines TRBV6-4 with TRBJ1-2; 7 nucleotides match TRBD1. The CDR3 runs to 18 residues. V was pared by 10 bases and J by 3 bases, with 23 bases of the junction left unmatched. CDR1 is MRHNA and CDR2 is SNTAGT in the germline V gene. CDR3 DNA: TGTGCCACCCTGAATGACCAGACAGGGATCCTAGTTGACTATGGCTACACCTTC. It codes for CATLNDQTGILVDYGYTF.

The chain has TRBV5-1 and TRBJ2-7, with 9 bases fitting TRBD1. The CDR3 loop spans 14 amino acids. V was pared by 8 bases and J by 3 bases, with 9 bases of the junction left unmatched. Germline CDR1 and CDR2: SGHRS and YFSETQ. CDR3: CASRAGQGLYEQYF. The DNA of the CDR3 is TGCGCCAGTCGCGCGGGACAGGGCCTCTACGAGCAGTACTTC.

This rearrangement joins TRBV7-9 to TRBJ2-1, with D maybe TRBD2 (5 bases). Germline V gene lookup returns CDR1 SEHNR and CDR2 FQNEAQ (reference sequence). This CDR3 is 14 amino acids long. Between the trimmed V and J ends, which lost 5 bases and 2 bases, there was a span of 10 bases. CDR3 bases: TGTGCCAGCAGCGCGAGCGGCCCCTACAATGAGCAGTTCTTC. Its translation: CASSASGPYNEQFF.

This chain connects TRBV4-3 to TRBJ2-7; 7 bases map to TRBD1. The CDR3 totals 16 residues. V lost 0 bases to trimming and J lost 0 bases; unmatched junction nucleotides: 5. Germline V gene sequence: CDR1 LGHNA, CDR2 YSLEER. CDR3 sequence reads: CASSQEWGQFSYEQYF. The DNA of the CDR3 is TGCGCCAGCAGCCAAGAATGGGGACAGTTCTCCTACGAGCAGTACTTC.

The rearrangement joins TRBV5-4 to TRBJ1-2; 7 nucleotides line up with TRBD1. The CDR3 is 14 residues long. The junction had 7 bases not matched to a gene; V was cut back by 4 bases and J by 4 bases. CDR1 SGHNT and CDR2 YYREEE come from the germline V gene (reference sequence). The CDR3 DNA reads as TGTGCCAGCAGCGAGACAGGGAGTATCTATGGCTACACCTTC. This codes for CASSETGSIYGYTF.

This clone is a singleton in its sample. The chain combines TRBV30 with TRBJ2-7; 8 positions agree with TRBD2. V trimming: 3 bases; J trimming: 0 bases; junction bases outside the gene matches: 7. Germline assignment: CDR1 GTSNPN and CDR2 SVGIG (reference sequence). The CDR3 covers 15 residues. The CDR3 spells CAWRRPGGSSYEQYF. The CDR3 DNA is TGTGCCTGGAGACGGCCGGGAGGGAGCTCCTACGAGCAGTACTTC.

The chain recombines TRBV11-2 with TRBJ2-3; no reliable D call. The CDR3 consists of 12 residues. Trimming pared 6 bases from V and 0 bases from J, leaving 4 bases between. Germline CDR1 SGHAT, CDR2 FQNNGV. CDR3 DNA: TGTGCCAGCAGACCTAGCACAGATACGCAGTATTTT. This translates into CASRPSTDTQYF.

The chain is built from TRBV7-9 and TRBJ2-1, with TRBD1 identical over 8 bases. Per germline, CDR1 SEHNR and CDR2 FQNEAQ (reference sequence). CDR3 length: 15 residues. V shed 3 bases and J 1 base; nucleotides not matched to a gene: 2. The CDR3 sequence is CASSLTGASYNEQFF. DNA for the CDR3: TGTGCCAGCAGCTTGACAGGGGCATCCTACAATGAGCAGTTCTTC.

As concerns this clone: This sample includes further DNA sequences coding for the same CDR3. The J gene is TRBJ2-5, the V gene TRBV10-3, with D unclear. This CDR3 has 13 amino acids. Trimming pared 2 bases from V and 5 bases from J, leaving 9 bases between. The germline V gene has CDR1 ENHRY and CDR2 SYGVKD. DNA of the CDR3: TGTGCCATCAGTGAGGGGGAAGGGGAGACCCAGTACTTC. Encoded protein: CAISEGEGETQYF.

The CDR3, as DNA: TGCGCCAGCAGCTTTACAGAGGGACCTTACAATGAGCAGTTCTTC. As protein: CASSFTEGPYNEQFF. The chain couples TRBV5-1 to TRBJ2-1, with D tentatively TRBD1 or TRBD2 (5 bases each). V lost 2 bases and J 4 bases, leaving 13 bases between the germline ends. From germline, CDR1 is SGHRS and CDR2 YFSETQ. The CDR3 is made up of 15 amino acids.

The chain couples TRBV9 to TRBJ1-2; the match to TRBD1 covers 7 bases. The CDR3 totals 16 residues. Trimming at V came to 1 base and at J to 0 bases, leaving 6 bases not matched to a gene. Germline CDR1 and CDR2: SGDLS and YYNGEE. This CDR3 is CASSVNLDRANYGYTF. The CDR3 nucleotides read TGTGCCAGCAGCGTAAATCTAGACAGGGCTAACTATGGCTACACCTTC.